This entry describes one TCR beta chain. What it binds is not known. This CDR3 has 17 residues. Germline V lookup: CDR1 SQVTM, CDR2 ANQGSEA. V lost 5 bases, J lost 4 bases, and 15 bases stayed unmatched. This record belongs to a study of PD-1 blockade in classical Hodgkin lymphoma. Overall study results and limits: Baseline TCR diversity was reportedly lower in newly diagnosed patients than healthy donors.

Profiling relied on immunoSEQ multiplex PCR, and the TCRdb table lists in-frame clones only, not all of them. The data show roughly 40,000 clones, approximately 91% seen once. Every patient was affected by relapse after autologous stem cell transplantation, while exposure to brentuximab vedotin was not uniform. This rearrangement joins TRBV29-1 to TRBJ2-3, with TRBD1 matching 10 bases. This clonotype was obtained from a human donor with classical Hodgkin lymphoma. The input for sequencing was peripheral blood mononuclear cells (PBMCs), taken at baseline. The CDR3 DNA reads TGCAGCGTTCCTTACCTACCGGGACAGGGGAATGCAGATACGCAGTATTTT. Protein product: CSVPYLPGQGNADTQYF.